The entry that follows covers one T cell receptor beta chain sequence. Its matching antigen is unknown. The sample is drawn from a study of cytomegalovirus exposure and HLA in healthy donors. Study-wide results and caveats: CMV serostatus alone was available as immune exposure information.

13 Jbeta primers and 60 Vbeta primers were used for the PCR. Repertoires were generated with immunoSEQ multiplex PCR, while TCRdb's copy carries only in-frame clones and drops some. The table includes some 200,000 clones, around 80% detected once. This clonotype originated in a man aged 40-49 years in good health and CMV-seronegative. Specimen: PBMCs.

The CDR3 nucleotides read TGTGCCAGTAGTATGGGCCCCAGGGGAACTGAAGCTTTCTTT. The encoded protein is CASSMGPRGTEAFF. The chain joins TRBV19 to TRBJ1-1, with D possibly matching TRBD1 (6 bases). Germline CDR1 is LNHDA and CDR2 is SQIVND (reference sequence). The CDR3 extends over 14 amino acids. V lost 3 bases, J lost 5 bases, and 13 bases lay in between. Combining the CDR3 with reference TRBV19 and TRBJ1-1 gives the whole variable domain DGGITQSPKYLFRKEGQNVTLSCEQNLNHDAMYWYRQDPGQGLRLIYYSQIVNDFQKGDIAEGYSVSREKKESFPLTVTSAQKNPTAFYLCASSMGPRGTEAFFGQGTRLTVV.